A selection of T cell receptor beta chains follows, all from one sample in a study of blood T cell repertoires in COVID-19. The protocol was immunoSEQ multiplex PCR, while the TCRdb copy is restricted to in-frame clones and leaves out a portion. The sample yields 55,000 to 70,000 clones, over 70% seen once. The source material was peripheral blood. Receptor source: a man in his fifties or sixties with acute or convalescent COVID-19. Both conserved end residues are part of each CDR3. The order of the fields is D gene, J gene, V gene, CDR3 length, CDR3 protein. The D gene is left open where the match is weak.

>.|TRBJ2-6|TRBV5-1|15
CASSLVAAGANVLTF
>.|TRBJ2-4|TRBV7-8|15
CASSQEGGTKNIQYF
>.|TRBJ2-3|TRBV12-3/TRBV12-4|13
CASSYRAKDTQYF
>TRBD1|TRBJ1-2|TRBV6-5|15
CASSNPDRGLLGYTF
>.|TRBJ2-1|TRBV7-2|15
CASSFLQGRSGEQFF
>.|TRBJ2-7|TRBV7-8|14
CASTPGVPTYEQYF
>TRBD2|TRBJ2-1|TRBV6-5|13
CATRGGLYNEQFF
>.|TRBJ1-5|TRBV4-1|15
CASSQRGGAEQPQHF
>.|TRBJ2-7|TRBV7-9|13
CASSSPRSVEQYF
>TRBD1|TRBJ1-2|TRBV9|14
CASSGLQGRDGYTF
>TRBD1|TRBJ1-6|TRBV10-3|15
CAISVDRGFNSPLHF
>TRBD2|TRBJ2-7|TRBV10-3|14
CAISDWGLADEQYF
>TRBD1|TRBJ1-6|TRBV5-4|16
CASSLRPGQDNSPLHF
>TRBD2|TRBJ2-5|TRBV9|15
CASSFSGGRHETQYF
>.|TRBJ2-5|TRBV7-9|19
CASSLAQIPRTGREETQYF
>.|TRBJ2-5|TRBV2|12
CASTGDGGTQYF
>TRBD2|TRBJ2-1|TRBV6-4|15
CASSDRGGSYNEQFF
>.|TRBJ2-1|TRBV7-3|17
CASSLTENLGAHNEQFF
>.|TRBJ2-5|TRBV5-1|14
CASSFQRAQETQYF
>.|TRBJ1-5|TRBV2|13
CASSAWTYQPQHF
>.|TRBJ1-1|TRBV5-8|13
CASSLGSTTEAFF
>TRBD1|TRBJ2-1|TRBV7-3|18
CASSLMGQGPSSYNEQFF
>.|TRBJ2-3|TRBV4-1|16
CASSQVWMSGPDTQYF
>TRBD1|TRBJ2-2|TRBV5-6|13
CASATGITGELFF
>TRBD1|TRBJ1-2|TRBV6-5|13
CASSYETGQGYTF
>.|TRBJ1-2|TRBV5-6|14
CASSFRTATYGYTF
>.|TRBJ2-3|TRBV2|15
CASSLWRGSGDTQYF
>TRBD1|TRBJ2-5|TRBV5-1|15
CASSLARGLRETQYF
>.|TRBJ1-3|TRBV7-2|15
CASSLQGFSGNTIYF
>.|TRBJ1-2|TRBV12-3/TRBV12-4|13
CASSLTGTYGYTF
>.|TRBJ2-7|TRBV5-6|13
CASSLRGTYEQYF
>.|TRBJ1-5|TRBV27|15
CASSLPRGTNQPQHF
>TRBD1|TRBJ1-2|TRBV27|12
CASADRAYGYTF
>.|TRBJ1-1|TRBV2|13
CASSVGAGTEAFF
>.|TRBJ1-2|TRBV19|14
CASSISRDKNGYTF
>.|TRBJ2-5|TRBV29-1|12
CSVGDWRETQYF
>TRBD2|TRBJ2-1|TRBV7-2|15
CASGLAGDLYNEQFF
>.|TRBJ1-3|TRBV9|14
CASSVGSSGNTIYF
>.|TRBJ1-3|TRBV29-1|15
CSAIDTGLGGNTIYF
>.|TRBJ1-1|TRBV9|14
CASSVAAGRTEAFF